This passage covers 25 T cell receptor beta chains from one sample sequenced in a study of blood T cell repertoires in COVID-19. Repertoires were generated with immunoSEQ multiplex PCR, while TCRdb's copy carries only in-frame clones and drops some. This sample has 360,000 or so clones, with roughly 87% found just once. Sequencing was performed on PBMCs or T cells enriched from blood (not recorded which). These receptors were collected from a woman aged 25 to 39 who had recovered from COVID-19.

This clone has a handful of counts. In DNA form, the CDR3 reads TGTGCCAGCAGCCGGACAGGGGATCCCTCTGGAAACACCATATATTTT. Protein: CASSRTGDPSGNTIYF. V and J are TRBV7-2 and TRBJ1-3; 9 bases agree with TRBD1. The germline gives CDR1 SGHTA, CDR2 FQGNSA. V was clipped by 5 bases and J by 0 bases; unmatched bases: 5. The CDR3 extends over 16 amino acids. Full variable domain (outside the CDR3, taken from reference TRBV7-2 and TRBJ1-3): GAGVSQSPSNKVTEKGKDVELRCDPISGHTALYWYRQSLGQGLEFLIYFQGNSAPDKSGLPSDRFSAERTGGSVSTLTIQRTQQEDSAVYLCASSRTGDPSGNTIYFGEGSWLTVV.

V and J are TRBV27 and TRBJ2-7; 8 bases line up with TRBD2. V shed 3 bases and J 4 bases; nucleotides not matched to a gene: 8. The germline gives CDR1 MNHEY, CDR2 SMNVEV (reference sequence). The CDR3 is made up of 15 amino acids. The chain's CDR3 is CASSLWSGSTYEQYF. DNA for the CDR3: TGTGCCAGCAGTTTGTGGAGCGGGAGTACTTACGAGCAGTACTTC.

J is TRBJ2-7 and V is TRBV7-2; 10 bases are shared with TRBD2. Losses at the gene ends were 1 base for V and 4 bases for J; bases not matched to a gene: 7. The germline CDR1 and CDR2 sequences are SGHTA and FQGNSA. The CDR3 is 16 amino acids. The CDR3 DNA follows: TGTGCCAGCAGCTTAGTCCTAGCGGGAGTCCGATACGAGCAGTACTTC. It encodes CASSLVLAGVRYEQYF.

The chain recombines TRBV7-9 with TRBJ2-1; 15 bases are a match to TRBD2. After removal of 3 bases from V and 9 bases from J, the junction contained 6 bases not matched to a gene. Germline V gene lookup returns CDR1 SEHNR and CDR2 FQNEAQ (reference sequence). The length of the CDR3 is 16 residues. As DNA, the CDR3 is TGTGCCAGCAGCTTGGGACTAGCGGGGGGTTGGGGTGAGCAGTTCTTC. This codes for CASSLGLAGGWGEQFF.

The chain joins TRBV29-1 to TRBJ1-2; TRBD1 is a possible D gene (6 bases). This CDR3 is 13 amino acids long. V dropped 3 bases and J dropped 0 bases, with 8 bases sitting between them. Germline V lookup: CDR1 SQVTM, CDR2 ANQGSEA. DNA of the CDR3: TGCAGCGTTGACAGGGGCACTAACTATGGCTACACCTTC. Protein product: CSVDRGTNYGYTF.

The chain links TRBV2 to TRBJ1-4; D not certain. The V gene's germline CDR1 is SNHLY and CDR2 FYNNEI. The CDR3 runs to 11 residues. Trimming took off 7 bases at V and 10 bases at J, with 10 bases between the two ends. The CDR3 bases are TGTGCCAGCACTATCCGTGGAAAACTGTTTTTT. Translated: CASTIRGKLFF.

This clone was counted between two and nine times. This chain links TRBV3-1 (or the pseudogene TRBV3-2) with TRBJ1-2; 8 bases align to TRBD1. The CDR3 has 13 residues. V was clipped by 4 bases and J by 8 bases; unmatched bases: 6. CDR1 LGHDT and CDR2 YNNKEL come from the germline V gene (reference sequence). The CDR3 sequence is CASSRTGREGYTF. The CDR3 DNA is TGTGCCAGCAGCCGGACAGGGAGGGAAGGCTACACCTTC.

The rearrangement uses TRBV28 and TRBJ2-5, with 10 bases aligning to TRBD2. The CDR3 has 15 amino acids. V gave up 3 bases and J gave up 8 bases; unmatched junction bases: 9. Per germline, CDR1 MDHEN and CDR2 SYDVKM. The CDR3 region has the DNA TGTGCCAGCAGTTTTGGAGCGGGAGGGCCTTTAACCCAGTACTTC. This encodes CASSFGAGGPLTQYF.

This sequence joins TRBV28 and TRBJ2-1; 10 nucleotides match TRBD2. Per germline, CDR1 MDHEN and CDR2 SYDVKM. The CDR3 spans 15 residues. The ends lost 3 bases at V and 7 bases at J; junction bases unmatched: 6. As DNA, the CDR3 is TGTGCCAGCAGTTTTCCTAGCGGGAGTCAAAATGAGCAGTTCTTC. Protein: CASSFPSGSQNEQFF. The full variable domain, rest sourced from reference TRBV28 and TRBJ2-1, is DVKVTQSSRYLVKRTGEKVFLECVQDMDHENMFWYRQDPGLGLRLIYFSYDVKMKEKGDIPEGYSVSREKKERFSLILESASTNQTSMYLCASSFPSGSQNEQFFGPGTRLTVL.

The V call is TRBV5-6, the J call TRBJ2-1, with 7 bases that match TRBD2. J lost 10 bases, V lost 4 bases, and 14 bases had no gene match. The CDR3 is made up of 15 amino acids. Germline V CDR1 and CDR2: SGHDT, YYEEEE. Here the CDR3 reads CASSTLAAGFGEQFF. The CDR3 coding sequence is TGTGCCAGCAGCACTCTAGCGGCGGGCTTTGGGGAGCAGTTCTTC.

The V call is TRBV7-6, the J call TRBJ2-5; TRBD2 might be the D (6 bases). CDR1 is SGHVS, CDR2 FNYEAQ, per germline. Trimming cost V 5 bases and J 1 base, with 17 bases left between them. This CDR3 comprises 16 residues. The CDR3: CASSRRAGGFQETQYF. CDR3 sequence (DNA): TGTGCCAGCAGCCGGCGAGCGGGCGGATTCCAAGAGACCCAGTACTTC.

The chain uses TRBV5-1 and TRBJ2-7, with 8 bases matching TRBD2. The CDR3 is made up of 19 amino acids. Trimming removed 0 bases from V and 0 bases from J; junction bases left unmatched: 14. The germline CDR1 and CDR2 sequences are SGHRS and YFSETQ. In DNA form, the CDR3 reads TGCGCCAGCAGCTTGGGACAGACAACTAGCGGCTCGAGCTCCTACGAGCAGTACTTC. This codes for CASSLGQTTSGSSSYEQYF.

The chain links TRBV2 to TRBJ1-2, with a weak D call TRBD1 (6 bases). Germline V lookup: CDR1 SNHLY, CDR2 FYNNEI. The V end lost 6 bases, the J end lost 4 bases, and 18 bases lay between the germline ends. The CDR3 is 15 amino acids. The CDR3, as DNA: TGTGCCAGCAGCGAGCTGGGGACACGGAGCTATGGCTACACCTTC. This codes for CASSELGTRSYGYTF.

Only one count was recorded for this clone. The chain uses TRBV4-1 and TRBJ1-5, with TRBD1 matching 9 bases. The J segment lost 3 bases and the V segment lost 1 base, leaving 4 bases of the junction unmatched. Germline CDR1 MGHRA, CDR2 YSYEKL. The CDR3 is made up of 16 amino acids. DNA of the CDR3: TGCGCCAGCAGCCAAGTACAGGGGGCCCCCAATCAGCCCCAGCATTTT. This codes for CASSQVQGAPNQPQHF.

The chain carries TRBV15 and TRBJ1-3; D call uncertain. With 0 bases removed from V and 4 bases from J, the gap between germline ends came to 10 bases. CDR1 and CDR2 (germline): LNHNV, YYDKDF (reference sequence). The CDR3 is 15 residues long. CDR3 loop: CATSRDLAEGNTIYF. Written as DNA, the CDR3 is TGTGCCACCAGCAGAGATCTGGCTGAAGGAAACACCATATATTTT.

The chain couples TRBV7-9 to TRBJ1-1; D remains unclear. Germline-derived CDR1 and CDR2 are SEHNR and FQNEAQ (reference sequence). The CDR3 extends over 13 amino acids. With 10 bases removed from V and 0 bases from J, the gap between germline ends came to 12 bases. CDR3 sequence reads: CATLPEMNTEAFF. CDR3 nucleotide sequence: TGTGCCACCCTACCTGAGATGAACACTGAAGCTTTCTTT.

This clone has a handful of counts. The chain combines TRBV9 with TRBJ1-5, with 10 bases aligning to TRBD1. CDR1 is SGDLS and CDR2 is YYNGEE in the germline V gene. With 0 bases clipped from V and 6 bases from J, the junction kept 0 bases outside the gene matches. The CDR3 extends over 14 amino acids. The CDR3 reads CASSVGTGGQPQHF. Here the CDR3 DNA reads TGTGCCAGCAGCGTAGGGACAGGGGGTCAGCCCCAGCATTTT.

This rearrangement joins TRBV6-6 to TRBJ1-1; 10 nucleotides match TRBD1. In germline, CDR1 is MNHNY, CDR2 SVGAGI (reference sequence). Trimming removed 5 bases from V and 5 bases from J; junction bases left unmatched: 2. This CDR3 has 13 residues. CDR3 loop: CASSDRGLTEAFF. Here the CDR3 DNA reads TGTGCCAGCAGTGACAGGGGGCTTACTGAAGCTTTCTTT.

The V and J genes are TRBV2 and TRBJ2-7; D gene ambiguous. Germline V lookup: CDR1 SNHLY, CDR2 FYNNEI. Trimming left V 4 bases short and J 3 bases short, with 13 bases between. The CDR3 is 14 residues long. CDR3 protein: CASSVQNLHYEQYF. The CDR3, as DNA: TGTGCCAGCAGTGTCCAGAACCTCCACTACGAGCAGTACTTC.

This chain links TRBV5-1 with TRBJ2-5; D possibly corresponds to TRBD2 (6 bases). This CDR3 is built from 15 residues. V was cut by 5 bases and J by 5 bases, with 19 bases left in between. CDR1 and CDR2 (germline): SGHRS, YFSETQ. CDR3 DNA sequence: TGCGCCAGCAGGGTCAACTTCGGAGGGGAGGAGACCCAGTACTTC. Translation: CASRVNFGGEETQYF.

The chain employs TRBV27 and TRBJ1-5, with D possibly TRBD1 on 6 matching bases. With 6 bases removed from V and 4 bases from J, the gap between germline ends came to 13 bases. Per the germline V gene, CDR1 is MNHEY and CDR2 is SMNVEV (reference sequence). The CDR3 runs to 14 residues. CDR3 DNA sequence: TGTGCCAGCAGCCGGGACATTCTTAATCAGCCCCAGCATTTT. Its translation is CASSRDILNQPQHF.

The chain employs TRBV15 and TRBJ1-5; 8 nucleotides line up with TRBD1. Germline values: CDR1 LNHNV, CDR2 YYDKDF (reference sequence). CDR3 length: 16 residues. V lost 1 base and J lost 4; bases outside the gene matches: 6. As DNA, the CDR3 is TGTGCCACCAGCAGAGGCCGACAGGGGACGAATCAGCCCCAGCATTTT. Its translation is CATSRGRQGTNQPQHF.

Here the CDR3 DNA reads TGCGCCAGCAGGCCACTAGCGGGAGACGGCCATGAGCAGTTCTTC. Its translation: CASRPLAGDGHEQFF. The chain joins TRBV5-1 to TRBJ2-1, with 11 bases matching TRBD2. CDR3 length: 15 amino acids. Per the germline V gene, CDR1 is SGHRS and CDR2 is YFSETQ. J was trimmed by 8 bases and V by 5 bases; bases with no gene match: 9.

V usage is TRBV15 and J usage is TRBJ1-2; weak D call: TRBD1 (6 bases). This CDR3 is 14 amino acids long. Per the germline V gene, CDR1 is LNHNV and CDR2 is YYDKDF (reference sequence). V shed 3 bases and J shed 4 bases, with 12 bases lying between them. The chain's CDR3 is CATSSPGDGYGYTF. CDR3 sequence (DNA): TGTGCCACCAGCAGCCCAGGGGATGGCTATGGCTACACCTTC.

The V call is TRBV5-6, the J call TRBJ1-5; tentatively, D is TRBD1 (5 bases). V was shortened by 3 bases and J by 2 bases, with 9 bases between the two germline ends. The CDR3 totals 14 residues. Germline assignment: CDR1 SGHDT and CDR2 YYEEEE. Written as DNA, the CDR3 is TGTGCCAGCAGCTGGGGCTCGGGCAATCAGCCCCAGCATTTT. It translates to CASSWGSGNQPQHF.